This T cell receptor (beta chain) stems from a study of blood T cell repertoires in COVID-19 (dated by TCRdb to the early 2020s). The study in broad terms: Samples covering the acute and convalescent phases of COVID-19 were provided by collaborators in the United States, Italy and Spain. The material from the prospective study consisted of cDNA or gDNA derived from T cells, B-cell-depleted T cells, or PBMCs. Samples were obtained from the ongoing ImmuneRACE study (first 160 participants) and from about 1,300 subjects provided by 6 global collaborators. Where HLA class I and class II types were available, the types were taken from metadata supplied by the sample provider, not from assay-based typing. The dataset comprised deeply sampled blood TCRbeta repertoires from subjects exposed to, actively infected with, or recovered from COVID-19. A de-identified subject ID, COVID-19 status, age in years and sex were almost always included in the sample metadata. A freely available public database, intended as a resource for researchers studying the immune response to SARS-CoV-2, is where the repertoires were released. Results and caveats for the whole study, not just this receptor: How much clinical and demographic metadata was included differed by source and by participant, and the metadata was provided uncurated.

This clone occurred once. Its binding antigen is unknown. No base quality information exists; no much larger clone differs at one position. Each collaborating institution followed its own protocols to collect whole blood in K2EDTA tubes. Collaborator samples were shipped for TCRbeta analysis as frozen whole blood, isolated PBMCs, or DNA extracted from either sample type. At the junction V is shortened by 2 bases and J by 3 bases, with 9 bases in between. There are 14 amino acids in the CDR3, from cysteine to phenylalanine inclusive. CDR3 DNA only is kept here, 42 bases in frame from base 1. Sequences SNHLY (CDR1) and FYNNEI (CDR2) are obtained from the germline V gene. TCRbeta CDR3 regions were amplified from genomic DNA using the immunoSEQ Assay, a bias-controlled multiplex PCR. The authors' analysis ran thus. The number of nucleated cells in each sample was estimated by amplification of reference gene primers within the assay. To quantify the absolute abundance of each unique TCRbeta CDR3 rearrangement, sequence reads were collapsed and filtered. Productive Simpson clonality was computed per sample as the square root of Simpson's diversity index over productive rearrangements. As stored in TCRdb, this immuneACCESS dataset retains in-frame rearrangements with V and J assigned. A fraction of the clones does not appear; measured against another copy, unresolved V genes explain less than half of the discrepancy, and the remainder lacks a known reason. From that table come the V and J calls and clone size; the DNA was used to work out D and trimming. Recorded for this sample are around 200,000 clones; approximately 85% of them occurred a single time. Over 2.5% of the sample goes to the ten largest clones.

The chain links TRBV2 with TRBJ2-3, with the identity of the D gene unclear. This receptor was identified in a man between 60 and 75 years old with acute or convalescent COVID-19. Sequencing was carried out using peripheral blood. The CDR3 amino acid sequence is: CASSESTITDTQYF. The DNA sequence is TGTGCCAGCAGTGAAAGCACTATAACAGATACGCAGTATTTT.